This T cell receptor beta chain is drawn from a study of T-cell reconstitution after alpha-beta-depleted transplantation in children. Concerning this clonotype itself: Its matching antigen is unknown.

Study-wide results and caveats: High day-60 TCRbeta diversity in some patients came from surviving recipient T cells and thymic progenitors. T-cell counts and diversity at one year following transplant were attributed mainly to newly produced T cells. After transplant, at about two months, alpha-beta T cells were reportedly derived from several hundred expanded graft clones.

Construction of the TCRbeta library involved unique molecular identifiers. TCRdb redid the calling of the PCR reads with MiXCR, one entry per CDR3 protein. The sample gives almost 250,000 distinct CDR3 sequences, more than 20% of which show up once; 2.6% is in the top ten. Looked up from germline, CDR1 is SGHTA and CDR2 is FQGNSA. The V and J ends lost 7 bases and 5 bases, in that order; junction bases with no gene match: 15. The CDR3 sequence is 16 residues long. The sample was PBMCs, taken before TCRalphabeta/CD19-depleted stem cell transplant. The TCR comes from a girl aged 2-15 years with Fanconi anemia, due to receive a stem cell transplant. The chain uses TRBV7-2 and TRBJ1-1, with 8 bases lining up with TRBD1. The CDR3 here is CASTLGQGGFGTEAFF. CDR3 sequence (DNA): TGTGCCAGCACTCTCGGACAGGGAGGGTTTGGGACTGAAGCTTTCTTT. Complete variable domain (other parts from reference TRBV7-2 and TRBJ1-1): GAGVSQSPSNKVTEKGKDVELRCDPISGHTALYWYRQSLGQGLEFLIYFQGNSAPDKSGLPSDRFSAERTGGSVSTLTIQRTQQEDSAVYLCASTLGQGGFGTEAFFGQGTRLTVV.